This entry features one T cell receptor (beta chain) sequence. V was cut by 9 bases and J by 7 bases, with 13 bases left in between. CDR3 length: 13 residues. Germline V gene sequence: CDR1 SNHLY, CDR2 FYNNEI. The data originate from a study of CD8 T cells in Susac syndrome. Reverse transcription of about 0.5 to 1 ug RNA used random hexamers. TCR beta CDR3 was amplified by immunoSEQ covering 54 Vbeta and 13 Jbeta. In TCRdb, the immunoSEQ multiplex PCR reads were re-called with MiXCR into one record per CDR3 protein. The profile shows some 190,000 distinct CDR3 sequences, about 94% of them singletons. The chain joins TRBV2 to TRBJ1-6; no clear D gene. The sequence came from a human donor with Susac syndrome. The material sequenced was CD4+ T cells from PBMCs. In DNA, the CDR3 is TGTGCCAGACTACCGGGGAGGAATTCACCCCTCCACTTT. Translating it yields CARLPGRNSPLHF.